In its sample, the clone carrying this T cell receptor (beta chain) was seen many times. The data are from a study of human T cells and chemical hapten exposure. Germline V gene sequence: CDR1 MNHEY, CDR2 SVGAGI. The CDR3 is 15 residues long. The V end was cut by 8 bases, the J end by 2 bases, with 16 bases between. MiXCR was run by TCRdb on the RACE reads, yielding one entry per CDR3 protein. The sample carries approximately 400,000 distinct CDR3 sequences, nearly 5% recorded once. As for time point: patch test 1, 2 weeks after DPC sensitization. The treatment is: therapeutic diphenylcyclopropenone sensitization with weekly scalp DPC.

V and J are TRBV6-5 and TRBJ2-1, with D tentatively TRBD2 (5 bases). The source of this sequence is a woman aged 45-59 years with alopecia areata. Some clones in this sample may be carry-over from other donors' samples. The sample in question was whole blood, obtained in connection with sensitization to the hapten diphenylcyclopropenone (DPC). In DNA form, the CDR3 reads TGTGCCAGCCAAGAGAGCGGTAACCCCTACAATGAGCAGTTCTTC. Amino acid sequence: CASQESGNPYNEQFF.